A selection of T cell receptor beta chains follows, all from one sample in a study of shared T cell receptors in the human thymus. Here immunoSEQ multiplex PCR was the method, and the copy in TCRdb shows in-frame clones only, minus some. Altogether 600,000 to 900,000 clones are present, 80% to 90% being singletons, with the ten largest covering more than 0.01%. The sample also formed part of further work on human thymus T cells.

What was sequenced was thymocytes. These receptors all come from a girl under three years old with a congenital heart defect. CDR3s include the opening cysteine and the closing phenylalanine or tryptophan. D genes are given only for firm matches. Expanded clones get a size class; other rows say once, few or many, or leave the size out.

D	size	J	V	CDR3	DNA
NA	NA	TRBJ1-6	TRBV6-1	CASSGQASESSYNSPLHF	TGTGCCAGCAGTGGGCAGGCTTCAGAAAGCTCCTATAATTCACCCCTCCACTTT
TRBD1	NA	TRBJ1-2	TRBV5-8	CASTSDRGRYGYTF	TGTGCCAGCACTTCAGACAGGGGACGATATGGCTACACCTTC
TRBD2	NA	TRBJ2-1	TRBV6-5	CASSRSGGANNEQFF	TGTGCCAGCAGCCGGAGCGGGGGGGCCAACAATGAGCAGTTCTTC
NA	NA	TRBJ1-3	TRBV9	CASSLTRAGSGNTIYF	TGTGCCAGCAGCCTCACCCGGGCGGGCTCTGGAAACACCATATATTTT
NA	NA	TRBJ2-2	TRBV7-6	CASSLAGYGPGGSGELFF	TGTGCCAGCAGCTTAGCTGGATATGGGCCCGGGGGATCCGGGGAGCTGTTTTTT
NA	NA	TRBJ1-4	TRBV14	CASSQDDKIIDREKLFF	TGTGCCAGCAGCCAAGATGACAAAATTATCGACCGGGAAAAACTGTTTTTT
TRBD2	NA	TRBJ2-5	TRBV25-1	CASSKTSGGVQTQYF	TGTGCCAGCAGTAAGACTAGCGGGGGGGTTCAGACCCAGTACTTC
TRBD1	NA	TRBJ1-6	TRBV9	CASSPQGGRTYNSPLHF	TGTGCCAGCAGCCCCCAGGGGGGAAGGACCTATAATTCACCCCTCCACTTT
NA	NA	TRBJ1-6	TRBV4-1	CASSQPGNDNSPLHF	TGCGCCAGCAGCCAACCGGGGAATGATAATTCACCCCTCCACTTT
NA	NA	TRBJ1-2	TRBV7-2	CASSLTASNYVYTF	TGTGCCAGCAGCTTAACCGCTAGTAACTATGTCTACACCTTC
TRBD2	NA	TRBJ2-3	TRBV29-1	CSVVAGPTDTQYF	TGCAGCGTTGTAGCGGGGCCCACAGATACGCAGTATTTT
TRBD1	NA	TRBJ1-3	TRBV5-6	CASSLTGTGCCGNTIYF	TGTGCCAGCAGTCTAACAGGGACAGGGTGCTGTGGAAACACCATATATTTT
NA	NA	TRBJ1-2	TRBV6-1	CATPGGKLYYGYTF	TGTGCCACCCCTGGGGGGAAACTATACTATGGCTACACCTTC
TRBD1	NA	TRBJ1-1	TRBV28	CASNAGQGAGEAFF	TGTGCCAGCAACGCGGGACAGGGAGCTGGAGAAGCTTTCTTT
TRBD1	NA	TRBJ2-5	TRBV4-3	CASSQGGGVRETQYF	TGCGCCAGCAGCCAAGGAGGGGGCGTTAGGGAGACCCAGTACTTC
NA	NA	TRBJ1-2	TRBV6-5	CASSSIKYRASGGYTF	TGTGCCAGCAGTTCTATAAAGTACAGGGCCTCAGGGGGCTACACCTTC
NA	once	TRBJ2-7	TRBV21-1	CASSKSLGHLYEQYF	TGTGCCAGCAGCAAATCCCTAGGACACCTCTACGAGCAGTACTTC
TRBD2	NA	TRBJ2-3	TRBV7-7	CASSQTSGGVGTDTQYF	TGTGCTAGCAGCCAGACTAGCGGGGGGGTTGGCACAGATACGCAGTATTTT
NA	once	TRBJ2-3	TRBV14	CASSQRIPPTGGSTDTQYF	TGTGCCAGCAGCCAAAGAATCCCTCCGACAGGAGGAAGCACAGATACGCAGTATTTT
TRBD1	NA	TRBJ2-7	TRBV7-9	CASSQGTDYEQYF	TGTGCCAGCAGCCAAGGGACAGACTACGAGCAGTACTTC
TRBD1	NA	TRBJ1-2	TRBV29-1	CSAEGQVEANYGYTF	TGCAGCGCAGAGGGACAGGTGGAAGCTAACTATGGCTACACCTTC
TRBD2	NA	TRBJ2-1	TRBV2	CASNHSGGSYNEQFF	TGTGCCAGCAACCATAGCGGGGGATCCTACAATGAGCAGTTCTTC
NA	once	TRBJ1-1	TRBV5-1	CASSPGLGDRMNTEAFF	TGCGCCAGCAGCCCTGGACTAGGAGACAGGATGAACACTGAAGCTTTCTTT
NA	NA	TRBJ2-7	TRBV6-4	CASRERGHEQYF	TGTGCCAGCAGAGAAAGGGGCCACGAGCAGTACTTC